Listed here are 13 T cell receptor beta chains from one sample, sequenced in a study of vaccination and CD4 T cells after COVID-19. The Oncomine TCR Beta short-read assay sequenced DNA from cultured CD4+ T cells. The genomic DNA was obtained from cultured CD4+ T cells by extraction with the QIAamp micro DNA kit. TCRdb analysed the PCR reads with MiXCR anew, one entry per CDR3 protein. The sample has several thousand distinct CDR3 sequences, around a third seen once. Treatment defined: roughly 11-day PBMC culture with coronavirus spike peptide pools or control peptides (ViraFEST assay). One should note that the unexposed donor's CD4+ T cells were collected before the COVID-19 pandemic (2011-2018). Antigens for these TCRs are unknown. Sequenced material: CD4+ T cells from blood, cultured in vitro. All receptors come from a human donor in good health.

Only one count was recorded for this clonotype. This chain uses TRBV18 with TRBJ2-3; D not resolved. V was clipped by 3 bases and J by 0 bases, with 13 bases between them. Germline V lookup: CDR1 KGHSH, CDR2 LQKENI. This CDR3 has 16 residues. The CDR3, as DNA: TGTGCCAGCTCACCTGCGACGGGTGCTAGCACAGATACGCAGTATTTT. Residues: CASSPATGASTDTQYF.

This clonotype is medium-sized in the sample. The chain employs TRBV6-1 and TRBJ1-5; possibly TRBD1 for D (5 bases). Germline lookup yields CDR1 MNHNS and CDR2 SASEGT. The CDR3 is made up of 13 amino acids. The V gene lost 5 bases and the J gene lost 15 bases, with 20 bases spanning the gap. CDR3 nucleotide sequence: TGTGCCAGCAGTAAAATGGGGACGGGGGGTCCGCATTTT. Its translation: CASSKMGTGGPHF.

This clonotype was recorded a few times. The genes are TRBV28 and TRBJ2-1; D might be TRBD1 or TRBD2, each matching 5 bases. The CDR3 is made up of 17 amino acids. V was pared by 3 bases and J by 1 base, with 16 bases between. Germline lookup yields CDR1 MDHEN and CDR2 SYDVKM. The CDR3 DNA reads TGTGCCAGCAGTTTTTCCGGGACCCGGAGGTCCTACAATGAGCAGTTCTTC. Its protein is CASSFSGTRRSYNEQFF.

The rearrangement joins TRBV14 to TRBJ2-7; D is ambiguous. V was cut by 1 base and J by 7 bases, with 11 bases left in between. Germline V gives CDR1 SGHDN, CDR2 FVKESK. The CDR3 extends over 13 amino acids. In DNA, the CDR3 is TGTGCCAGCAGCCAAGGACTCCCCCTGGAGCAGTACTTC. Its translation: CASSQGLPLEQYF.

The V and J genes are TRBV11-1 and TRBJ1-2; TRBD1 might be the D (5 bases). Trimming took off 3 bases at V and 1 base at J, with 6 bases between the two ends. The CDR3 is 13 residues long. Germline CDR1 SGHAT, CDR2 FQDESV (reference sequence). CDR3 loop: CASSLGLNYGYTF. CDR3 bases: TGTGCCAGCAGCTTGGGACTTAACTATGGCTACACCTTC.

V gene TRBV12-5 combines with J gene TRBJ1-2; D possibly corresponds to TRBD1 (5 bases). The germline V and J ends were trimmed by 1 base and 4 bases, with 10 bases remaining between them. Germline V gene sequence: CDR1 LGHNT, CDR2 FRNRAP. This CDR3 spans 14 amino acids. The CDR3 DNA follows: TGTGCTAGTGGTTTGGGAGGGGTAAGCTATGGCTACACCTTC. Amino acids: CASGLGGVSYGYTF.

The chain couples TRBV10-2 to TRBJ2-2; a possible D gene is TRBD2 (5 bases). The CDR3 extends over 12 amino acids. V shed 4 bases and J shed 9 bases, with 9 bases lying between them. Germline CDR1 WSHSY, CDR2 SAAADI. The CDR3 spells CASSVPSRELFF. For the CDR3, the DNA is TGCGCCAGCAGTGTTCCTAGCAGGGAGCTGTTTTTT.

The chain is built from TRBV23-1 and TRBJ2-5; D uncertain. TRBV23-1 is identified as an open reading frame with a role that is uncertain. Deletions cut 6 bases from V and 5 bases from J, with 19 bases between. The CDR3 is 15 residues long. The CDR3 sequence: CASRKQDYSAETQYF. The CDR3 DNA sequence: TGCGCCAGCAGGAAGCAGGATTATTCCGCGGAGACCCAGTACTTC.

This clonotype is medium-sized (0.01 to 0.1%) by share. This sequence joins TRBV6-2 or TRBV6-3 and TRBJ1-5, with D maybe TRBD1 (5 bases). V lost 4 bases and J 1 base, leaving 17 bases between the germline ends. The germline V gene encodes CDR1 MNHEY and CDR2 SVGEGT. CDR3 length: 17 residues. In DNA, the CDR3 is TGTGCCAGCAGTTCCCGGGTGGGCAGGGAAAGCAATCAGCCCCAGCATTTT. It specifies CASSSRVGRESNQPQHF.

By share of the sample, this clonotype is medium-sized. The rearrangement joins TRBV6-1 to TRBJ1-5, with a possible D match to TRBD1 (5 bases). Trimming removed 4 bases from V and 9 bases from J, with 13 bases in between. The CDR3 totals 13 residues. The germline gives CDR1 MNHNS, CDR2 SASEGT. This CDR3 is CASSVGLIGPQHF. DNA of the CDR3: TGTGCCAGCAGTGTGGGACTGATCGGGCCCCAGCATTTT.

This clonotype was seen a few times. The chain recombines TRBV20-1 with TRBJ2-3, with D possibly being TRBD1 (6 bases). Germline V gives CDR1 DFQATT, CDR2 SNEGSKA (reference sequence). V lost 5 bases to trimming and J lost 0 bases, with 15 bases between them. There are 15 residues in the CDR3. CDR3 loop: CSAFRQAFSTDTQYF. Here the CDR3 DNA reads TGCAGTGCTTTCCGACAGGCCTTTAGCACAGATACGCAGTATTTT.

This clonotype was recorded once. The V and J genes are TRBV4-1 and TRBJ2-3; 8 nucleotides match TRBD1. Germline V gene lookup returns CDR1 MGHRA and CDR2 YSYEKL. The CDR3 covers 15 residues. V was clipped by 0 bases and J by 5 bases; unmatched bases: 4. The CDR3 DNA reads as TGCGCCAGCAGCCAAGACCCGACAGGGGTAGATACGCAGTATTTT. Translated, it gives CASSQDPTGVDTQYF.

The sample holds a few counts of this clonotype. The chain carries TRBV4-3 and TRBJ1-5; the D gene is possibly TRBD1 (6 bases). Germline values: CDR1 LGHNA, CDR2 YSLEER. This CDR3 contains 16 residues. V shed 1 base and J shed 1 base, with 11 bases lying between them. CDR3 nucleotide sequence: TGCGCCAGCAGCCAAGGACAGGCCCCAAGCAATCAGCCCCAGCATTTT. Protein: CASSQGQAPSNQPQHF.